Below, one TCR beta chain is given with its context. The entry originates in a study of blood T cell repertoires in COVID-19. Turning to the study itself: Researchers got acute and convalescent COVID-19 samples from the United States, Italy and Spain. PBMCs, B-cell-depleted T cells, or T cells provided the cDNA or gDNA that made up the material.

Original processing methods: Reference gene primers were amplified, and this amplification served to estimate nucleated cell counts. Assay: immunoSEQ multiplex PCR; the TCRdb copy retains only in-frame clones and omits some. That table is the source of V, J and clone size, and D and trimming were worked out from the DNA. This sample carries more than 300,000 clones, 65% to 85% of them seen once, and the ten largest clones take roughly 1.2%. What was sequenced was peripheral blood. This clonotype was obtained from a woman aged 50 to 65 with acute or convalescent COVID-19.

CDR3 loop: CASSVDPMNTEAFF. For the CDR3, the DNA is TGTGCCAGCAGCGTAGATCCCATGAACACTGAAGCTTTCTTT. V usage is TRBV9 and J usage is TRBJ1-1; D is undetermined. Germline V gene data show CDR1 as SGDLS and CDR2 as YYNGEE. The CDR3 contains 14 residues. The germline V and J ends were trimmed by 0 bases and 0 bases, with 6 bases remaining between them.